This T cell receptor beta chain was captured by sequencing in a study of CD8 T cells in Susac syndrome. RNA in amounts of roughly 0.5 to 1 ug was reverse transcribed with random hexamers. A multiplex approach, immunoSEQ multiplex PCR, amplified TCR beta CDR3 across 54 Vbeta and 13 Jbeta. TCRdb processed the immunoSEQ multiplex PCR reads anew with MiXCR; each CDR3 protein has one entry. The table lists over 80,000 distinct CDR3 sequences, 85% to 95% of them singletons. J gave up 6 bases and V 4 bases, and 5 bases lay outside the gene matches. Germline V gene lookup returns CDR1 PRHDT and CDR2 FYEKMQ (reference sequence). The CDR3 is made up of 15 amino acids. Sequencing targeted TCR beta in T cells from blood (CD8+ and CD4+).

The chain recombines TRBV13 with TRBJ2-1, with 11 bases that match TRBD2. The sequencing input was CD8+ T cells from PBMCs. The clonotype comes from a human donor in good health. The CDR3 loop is CASSSRLAGFNEQFF. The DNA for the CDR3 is TGTGCCAGCAGCTCCCGACTAGCGGGATTCAATGAGCAGTTCTTC. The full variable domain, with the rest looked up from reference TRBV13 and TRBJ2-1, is AAGVIQSPRHLIKEKRETATLKCYPIPRHDTVYWYQQGPGQDPQFLISFYEKMQSDKGSIPDRFSAQQFSDYHSELNMSSLELGDSALYFCASSSRLAGFNEQFFGPGTRLTVL.